This T cell receptor beta chain was recorded in a study of blood T cell repertoires in COVID-19. Study-level information: Italy, Spain and the United States were the sources of the convalescent and acute COVID-19 samples. Nucleic acid was either cDNA or gDNA, and it came from T cells, B-cell-depleted T cells, or PBMCs.

Per the original data handling: Nucleated cell number was recorded as an estimate derived from reference gene primer amplification. Assay: immunoSEQ multiplex PCR; the TCRdb copy retains only in-frame clones and omits some. The V and J calls and clone size were taken over from that table, and D and trimming were inferred from the DNA. The sample consists of some 150,000 clones, about 80% of them appearing once. This clonotype was sampled from a human donor in a cohort sampled during active COVID-19. The sample comprised peripheral blood.

The DNA for the CDR3 is TGCAGCGTTGAAGATCCAGGGGTGAGCTCCTACAATGAGCAGTTCTTC. Amino acid sequence: CSVEDPGVSSYNEQFF. The chain has TRBV29-1 and TRBJ2-1; tentative D call: TRBD1 (6 bases). CDR1 and CDR2 (germline): SQVTM, ANQGSEA. The CDR3 is 16 amino acids. Trimming took 0 bases from V and 0 from J, leaving 12 bases between them.